This T cell receptor (beta chain) was recorded in a study of shared T cell receptors in the human thymus. This CDR3 is 15 amino acids long. The protocol was immunoSEQ multiplex PCR, while the TCRdb copy is restricted to in-frame clones and leaves out a portion. The sample comprises hundreds of thousands of clones, approximately 87% of which are singletons, and around 0.0099% rests with the top ten. This sample also appeared in a second study, on human thymus T cells. As that study records: Those donating were healthy Finnish infants in corrective surgery for congenital heart defects. Resections removed during corrective heart surgery provided the thymus tissue used. It looked as if thymic and blood repertoires used V and J genes in a biased way.

Sequencing was performed on thymocytes. This TCR derives from a boy under two years old with a congenital heart defect. This chain uses TRBV21-1 with TRBJ2-7; the D call in the table, TRBD1, was not verified against the DNA. TRBV21-1 counts as a pseudogene. The CDR3 region is CASSKEQGSHYEQYF. In DNA form, the CDR3 reads TGTGCCAGCAGCAAGGAACAGGGGTCCCACTACGAGCAGTACTTC.